Here is one T cell receptor (beta chain) with its context. The antigen is unknown. These data come from a study of cytomegalovirus exposure and HLA in healthy donors. Study-level results: Associated with cytomegalovirus, according to the listing, were around 170 TCR beta chains. Excluded were some V segments that proved indistinguishable, including TRBV6-2 and TRBV6-3. It was likely that a cluster of highly shared sequence variants was a sequencing artifact.

Whereas donors were nominally healthy upon sampling, unrecorded immune exposures were probable. V was trimmed by 0 bases and J by 0 bases, leaving 10 bases between them. The CDR3 consists of 16 residues. Germline CDR1 SEHNR, CDR2 FQNEAQ (reference sequence). The PCR was carried out with 60 Vbeta primers and 13 Jbeta primers. The assay was immunoSEQ multiplex PCR, and TCRdb's table has in-frame clones only and misses some. The repertoire includes about 160,000 clones, roughly 88% of them detected once, and around 1.3% sits in the top ten. Sequenced: PBMCs. The TCR sequence derives from a boy aged 2 to 9 in good health and CMV-seronegative. This chain links TRBV7-9 with TRBJ2-3; D perhaps matches TRBD1 (7 bases). CDR3 in DNA: TGTGCCAGCAGCTTAGCGGGGGGACAGAGCACAGATACGCAGTATTTT. It specifies CASSLAGGQSTDTQYF.